This T cell receptor beta chain was recovered during a study of control samples from healthy donors and cancer patients. Assay used: immunoSEQ multiplex PCR; TCRdb lists only in-frame clones, some missing. This table has approximately 170,000 clones, 91% appearing once. The receptor was isolated from a woman younger than 45 in good health. Sequencing input: blood.

The CDR3 region is CASSPGNEQFF. CDR3 in DNA: TGTGCCAGCAGCCCTGGGAATGAGCAGTTCTTC. This chain uses TRBV11-3 with TRBJ2-1; no clear D. The CDR3 has 11 residues. Germline-derived CDR1 and CDR2 are SGHNT and YENEEA. The V end lost 5 bases, the J end lost 7 bases, and 6 bases lay between the germline ends.